In its sample, the clone carrying this TCR beta chain was seen a few times. In terms of origin and age, donors were healthy Caucasian individuals from Russia aged about 6 to 90. No fewer than 5.5 micrograms of total RNA were isolated from every sample. This specimen belongs to a study of blood T cells in healthy people across ages. With a J-beta primer mix and a sample-barcoded 5' primer, a second PCR ran roughly 6 to 11 cycles. TCRdb processed the 5' RACE reads anew with MiXCR; each CDR3 protein has one entry. The sample holds roughly 1.9 million distinct CDR3 sequences, roughly 43% seen once. Sequencing used blood. The sequence came from a human donor in good health.

The CDR3 DNA sequence: TGTGCCAGCAGCTTACGAGAGGGGGCTCCCTACGAGCAGTACTTC. This codes for CASSLREGAPYEQYF. The gene calls are TRBV7-2 and TRBJ2-7, with 7 bases aligning to TRBD1. The germline CDR1 and CDR2 sequences are SGHTA and FQGNSA. This CDR3 region has 15 residues. The ends lost 2 bases at V and 2 bases at J; junction bases unmatched: 6.